This T cell receptor (beta chain) derives from a study of beta chain features in type 1 diabetes. On the study more broadly: Taken together, all samples contributed around 100,000,000 examined sorted cells.

Study-level results: TCRB CDR3s were moderately but significantly shorter in Type 1 diabetes patients in all four CD4+ subsets.

This clone was observed a handful of times. Its antigen is not known. All of the isolated RNA was reverse transcribed, so expressed TCRB transcripts were sequenced. Some 3.8 million reads, on average, came from each naive, central memory and regulatory T cell sample. Libraries were prepared by immunoSEQ multiplex PCR; TCRdb keeps only in-frame clonotypes and omits some of them. The top ten clones hold more than 1% of a sample with around 290,000 clones, approximately 8% of them seen once. V shed 8 bases, J shed 4 bases, and the junction held 7 bases outside the gene matches. This CDR3 has 13 residues. The germline gives CDR1 MNHEY, CDR2 SVGAGI.

This clonotype originated in a woman aged 18-35 years in good health. The rearrangement uses TRBV6-5 and TRBJ2-7, with TRBD2 matching over 8 bases. The sequenced sample consisted of central memory CD4+ T cells from blood. The CDR3 loop reads CASAGGVGYEQYV. The DNA of the CDR3 is TGTGCCAGCGCGGGGGGCGTTGGTTACGAGCAGTACGTC.